This T cell receptor (beta chain) was recorded in a study of read filtering for tumor transcriptome and immune sequencing. Study-level information: Whole-transcriptome libraries were prepared after DNase treatment. RNA-seq yielded only roughly 75 to 1,400 TCR reads, IR-seq about 4 to 11 million. Study-wide findings and caveats: This fraction held mixed bone marrow immune cells after CD138-negative sorting. Single-read clonotypes: about 81.9% of IR-seq clonotypes (about 3.5% of reads), 74.6% of RNA-seq clonotypes (under 50% of reads).

Molecular barcoded adaptors covering alpha/delta and beta/gamma chains were used on roughly 400 ng RNA. TCRdb re-analysed the reads in MiXCR, keeping a single row per CDR3 protein. This table holds some 19,000 distinct CDR3 sequences, over 20% found once. This CDR3 comprises 14 residues. Trimming removed 5 bases from V and 4 bases from J, with 15 bases in between. From germline, CDR1 is MDHEN and CDR2 SYDVKM. This clonotype has more than one count but fewer than ten. Antigen unknown. The sample taken for sequencing was a population of CD138-negative cells sorted from bone marrow. The clonotype comes from a donor aged 40 or over with multiple myeloma. The chain is built from TRBV28 and TRBJ2-7; D is perhaps TRBD1 (6 bases). CDR3 coding DNA: TGTGCCAGCAGTCGCGTGGGGGCGTCGTACGAGCAGTACTTC. Protein sequence: CASSRVGASYEQYF.